The 18 T cell receptor beta chains presented below share a single source sample, sequenced in a study of T-cell reconstitution after alpha-beta-depleted transplantation in children. Unique molecular identifiers were incorporated into the prepared TCRbeta library. Using its own MiXCR run on the PCR reads, TCRdb lists one record per CDR3 protein. The sample consists of about a million distinct CDR3 sequences, about 31% of them appearing once. The starting material was PBMCs, mostly from graft donor cells, obtained 360 days after TCRalphabeta/CD19-depleted stem cell transplant. These receptors all come from a boy younger than two who had a stem cell transplant for SCID, so the T cells may come from the graft donor.

This sequence joins TRBV6-6 and TRBJ1-2; D may be TRBD1 (5 bases). Germline V gene lookup returns CDR1 MNHNY and CDR2 SVGAGI (reference sequence). Trimming cost V 2 bases and J 7 bases, with 11 bases left between them. The CDR3 length is 13 residues. The CDR3 reads CASSYQPGVGYTF. The CDR3 DNA reads TGTGCCAGCAGTTACCAACCGGGGGTTGGCTACACCTTC.

This chain uses TRBV28 with TRBJ2-1, with D tentatively TRBD2 (5 bases). Trimming shortened V by 3 bases and J by 8 bases, and 14 bases separated the two germline ends. Per germline, CDR1 MDHEN and CDR2 SYDVKM. This CDR3 contains 14 residues. The CDR3 sequence is CASSFRGDRHEQFF. The CDR3 DNA reads TGTGCCAGCAGTTTCCGGGGTGACCGCCATGAGCAGTTCTTC. The full variable domain, completed using reference TRBV28 and TRBJ2-1, is DVKVTQSSRYLVKRTGEKVFLECVQDMDHENMFWYRQDPGLGLRLIYFSYDVKMKEKGDIPEGYSVSREKKERFSLILESASTNQTSMYLCASSFRGDRHEQFFGPGTRLTVL.

V gene TRBV12-3 or TRBV12-4 combines with J gene TRBJ2-1; 7 bases agree with TRBD1. The junction had 12 bases not matched to a gene; V was cut back by 6 bases and J by 10 bases. The length of the CDR3 is 14 residues. In nucleotides, the CDR3 is TGTGCCAGCAGCCTCAACAGGGGAAGATACGAGCAGTTCTTC. Translated: CASSLNRGRYEQFF.

This rearrangement joins TRBV12-3 or TRBV12-4 to TRBJ2-7, with D maybe TRBD1 (5 bases). This CDR3 comprises 14 residues. Trimming took 7 bases from V and 3 from J, leaving 16 bases between them. CDR3 amino acids: CASTATDSRYEQYF. As DNA, the CDR3 is TGTGCCAGCACCGCGACAGATAGCCGCTACGAGCAGTACTTC.

The chain links TRBV4-2 to TRBJ2-3, with 9 bases that match TRBD2. Germline CDR1 is LGHNA and CDR2 is YNFKEQ. The J segment lost 7 bases and the V segment lost 3 bases, leaving 11 bases of the junction unmatched. This CDR3 is built from 16 residues. The CDR3 is CASSQLSGGHSNTQYF. The CDR3 DNA sequence: TGTGCCAGCAGCCAGCTTAGCGGGGGTCATTCAAATACGCAGTATTTT.

The CDR3 is CSAEAGEETQYF. Here the CDR3 DNA reads TGCAGCGCCGAAGCGGGGGAAGAGACCCAGTACTTC. This sequence joins TRBV29-1 and TRBJ2-5; 8 bases fit TRBD2. Germline V gene sequence: CDR1 SQVTM, CDR2 ANQGSEA. The CDR3 length is 12 residues. V gave up 7 bases and J gave up 3 bases; unmatched junction bases: 4.

In this sample, this clonotype turned up many times. This chain links TRBV12-3 or TRBV12-4 with TRBJ2-7, with 10 bases fitting TRBD1. V lost 6 bases, J lost 12 bases, and 14 bases stayed unmatched. The CDR3 covers 14 residues. This CDR3 is CASSLAGTGVLTYF. The CDR3 bases are TGTGCCAGCAGCCTCGCCGGGACAGGGGTTTTAACGTACTTC.

This clonotype was recorded a few times. The chain couples TRBV6-5 to TRBJ1-3; 9 bases agree with TRBD1. V shed 2 bases and J 4 bases; nucleotides not matched to a gene: 3. CDR3 length equals 15 residues. Germline CDR1 MNHEY, CDR2 SVGAGI. This CDR3 reads CASSYDRGEGNTIYF. The CDR3 region has the DNA TGTGCCAGCAGTTACGACAGGGGGGAAGGAAACACCATATATTTT.

This rearrangement joins TRBV7-9 to TRBJ2-3, with 9 bases aligning to TRBD2. The J segment lost 4 bases and the V segment lost 2 bases, leaving 7 bases of the junction unmatched. Germline V lookup: CDR1 SEHNR, CDR2 FQNEAQ (reference sequence). This CDR3 contains 16 residues. This chain's CDR3 is CASSLFGGGASDTQYF. The CDR3 DNA follows: TGTGCCAGCAGCTTATTTGGCGGGGGGGCCTCAGATACGCAGTATTTT.

V is TRBV18 and J is TRBJ1-1; possibly TRBD1 for D (6 bases). Trimming took 2 bases from V and 2 from J, leaving 15 bases between them. CDR1 is KGHSH and CDR2 is LQKENI in the germline V gene. This CDR3 region has 16 residues. The CDR3 nucleotides are TGTGCCAGCTCACCAATATTCTACAGGGCAAACACTGAAGCTTTCTTT. Translated, it gives CASSPIFYRANTEAFF.

This sequence joins TRBV20-1 and TRBJ2-3; 8 bases line up with TRBD2. Germline V gene sequence: CDR1 DFQATT, CDR2 SNEGSKA (reference sequence). The CDR3 runs 19 residues. Germline trimming cut 1 base from V and 1 base from J; bases unmatched to any gene: 16. In DNA form, the CDR3 reads TGCAGTGCTAGAGGGGGCAATAGCGGGGAGGGTTGGGGCACAGATACGCAGTATTTT. Protein: CSARGGNSGEGWGTDTQYF.

This clonotype was observed a handful of times. This chain links TRBV29-1 with TRBJ2-7, with D perhaps matching TRBD1 (7 bases). Germline V CDR1 and CDR2: SQVTM, ANQGSEA. This CDR3 contains 13 residues. Trimming took off 4 bases at V and 6 bases at J, with 16 bases between the two ends. For the CDR3, the DNA is TGCAGCGTTGGGGGTGCAGGGGGGAGCGAGCAGTACTTC. Protein sequence: CSVGGAGGSEQYF.

This clonotype was seen a few times. The chain is built from TRBV12-3 or TRBV12-4 and TRBJ1-1, with a weak D call TRBD1 (6 bases). The CDR3 length is 15 residues. V lost 3 bases, J lost 1 base, and 12 bases lay in between. CDR3 coding DNA: TGTGCCAGCAGTTTCGCGGGGGCTCCGAACACTGAAGCTTTCTTT. Its translation: CASSFAGAPNTEAFF.

J is TRBJ2-3 and V is TRBV6-2 or TRBV6-3, with D uncertain. Looked up from germline, CDR1 is MNHEY and CDR2 is SVGEGT. V was clipped by 5 bases and J by 0 bases, with 18 bases between them. The CDR3 runs 17 residues. The CDR3 is CASSKYTHFASTDTQYF. The CDR3, as DNA: TGTGCCAGCAGTAAATACACCCACTTCGCTAGCACAGATACGCAGTATTTT.

J is TRBJ2-5 and V is TRBV6-2 or TRBV6-3, with 12 bases identical to TRBD2. The germline V gene has CDR1 MNHEY and CDR2 SVGEGT. Germline trimming cut 4 bases from V and 4 bases from J; bases unmatched to any gene: 19. CDR3 length: 20 amino acids. The CDR3 nucleotides read TGTGCCAGCAGTTCCCCCATTCCCCTGCTAGCGGGGGGGCCAAGAGAGACCCAGTACTTC. Translated: CASSSPIPLLAGGPRETQYF.

Of note for this clonotype: One end of the junction does not line up with germline, which may come from a read error. The chain combines TRBV7-2 with TRBJ2-7, with 7 bases aligning to TRBD2. The CDR3 is 13 residues long. The germline V gene has CDR1 SGHTA and CDR2 FQGNSA. The CDR3 reads CASSFGFKDGGNF. As DNA, the CDR3 is TGTGCCAGCAGCTTTGGATTTAAGGACGGGGGGAACTTC.

This clonotype was seen only a few times. The genes are TRBV24-1 and TRBJ2-3; D is ambiguous. V gave up 10 bases and J gave up 4 bases, with 8 bases separating them. Germline V lookup: CDR1 KGHDR, CDR2 SFDVKD. The CDR3 extends over 11 amino acids. Here the CDR3 reads CATAMADTQYF. CDR3 DNA sequence: TGTGCCACTGCTATGGCAGATACGCAGTATTTT.

This clonotype has only a few counts. The chain combines TRBV29-1 with TRBJ2-1, with TRBD2 matching over 11 bases. The CDR3 spans 14 residues. The ends lost 3 bases at V and 4 bases at J; junction bases unmatched: 2. CDR1 SQVTM and CDR2 ANQGSEA come from the germline V gene. The CDR3: CSVDSSGGYNEQFF. The DNA for the CDR3 is TGCAGCGTTGATTCTAGCGGGGGGTACAATGAGCAGTTCTTC.